Each of the 9 T cell receptor beta chains below was sequenced from the same sample in a study of OX40 agonist ivuxolimab in advanced cancers. Clones were sequenced by immunoSEQ multiplex PCR, and TCRdb holds only the in-frame ones, with some missing. The data contain approximately 82,000 clones, over 70% of them singletons. The sample in question was CD4+ or CD8+ T cells sorted from blood, obtained in a trial of the OX40 agonist ivuxolimab. These receptors all stem from an adult with an advanced solid tumor such as melanoma, head and neck, liver or kidney cancer.

The count of this clone is one. V and J are TRBV4-1 and TRBJ1-2, with TRBD1 matching 9 bases. The J segment lost 1 base and the V segment lost 6 bases, leaving 12 bases of the junction unmatched. The CDR3 is 17 residues long. Germline assignment: CDR1 MGHRA and CDR2 YSYEKL. The CDR3 DNA is TGCGCCAGCAGACCAAGGACAGGGGACCCATATAACTATGGCTACACCTTC. Protein product: CASRPRTGDPYNYGYTF.

This clone was seen just once. The CDR3 DNA is TGTGCCAGCAGTCGGGGGGGGTTGTCCGAAAAACTGTTTTTT. Residues: CASSRGGLSEKLFF. The rearrangement uses TRBV6-1 and TRBJ1-4, with a weak D call TRBD1 (5 bases). The V gene lost 5 bases and the J gene lost 8 bases, with 15 bases spanning the gap. CDR3 length: 14 amino acids. Germline loops: CDR1 MNHNS, CDR2 SASEGT.

The chain couples TRBV6-5 to TRBJ2-3; 8 bases are shared with TRBD2. The CDR3 extends over 16 amino acids. Germline V gene data show CDR1 as MNHEY and CDR2 as SVGAGI. Losses at the gene ends were 3 bases for V and 3 bases for J; bases not matched to a gene: 8. The CDR3 bases are TGTGCCAGCAGTTATGAGAGAAGCGGGAGAACAGATACGCAGTATTTT. Amino acid sequence: CASSYERSGRTDTQYF.

This chain links TRBV10-3 with TRBJ2-6, with D maybe TRBD1 (6 bases). Trimming shortened V by 6 bases and J by 1 base, and 13 bases separated the two germline ends. This CDR3 has 16 residues. CDR1 ENHRY and CDR2 SYGVKD come from the germline V gene. The CDR3 protein is CAISAPGASGANVLTF. The CDR3 DNA reads TGTGCCATCAGCGCCCCAGGGGCATCTGGGGCCAACGTCCTGACTTTC.

The chain uses TRBV5-8 and TRBJ1-1; D unresolved. In germline, CDR1 is SGHTS, CDR2 YDEGEE. The length of the CDR3 is 14 residues. Trimming took off 0 bases at V and 0 bases at J, with 6 bases between the two ends. The CDR3 here is CASSLGSVNTEAFF. The CDR3 DNA follows: TGTGCCAGCAGCTTGGGCTCCGTGAACACTGAAGCTTTCTTT.

V usage is TRBV7-9 and J usage is TRBJ2-5, with D possibly being TRBD1 (6 bases). Trimming removed 3 bases at V and 4 bases at J, with 15 bases between. CDR3 length equals 15 residues. Looked up from germline, CDR1 is SEHNR and CDR2 is FQNEAQ (reference sequence). CDR3 sequence (DNA): TGTGCCAGCAGCTTCGGCCAGGGGTTTGGAGAGACCCAGTACTTC. Protein sequence: CASSFGQGFGETQYF.

The chain couples TRBV5-4 to TRBJ2-3; no clear D gene. V lost 1 base and J 1 base, leaving 7 bases between the germline ends. Looked up from germline, CDR1 is SGHNT and CDR2 is YYREEE (reference sequence). The CDR3 length is 14 residues. The CDR3 region has the DNA TGTGCCAGCAGCTTGAAGAAAGGCACAGATACGCAGTATTTT. It specifies CASSLKKGTDTQYF.

The chain links TRBV4-3 to TRBJ1-2; D ambiguous. This CDR3 spans 12 amino acids. Germline assignment: CDR1 LGHNA and CDR2 YSLEER. Deletions cut 2 bases from V and 6 bases from J, with 7 bases between. As DNA, the CDR3 is TGCGCCAGCAGCCAAAGAGGGAATGGCTACACCTTC. Translating gives CASSQRGNGYTF.

In the case of this clone: Other nucleotide sequences in the sample specify the same CDR3. V usage is TRBV18 and J usage is TRBJ1-1; perhaps TRBD1 as D (5 bases). CDR1 is KGHSH and CDR2 is LQKENI in the germline V gene. This CDR3 spans 12 amino acids. V shed 6 bases and J shed 4 bases, with 9 bases lying between them. CDR3 nucleotide sequence: TGTGCCAGCTCGTCGCAGGGCACTGAAGCTTTCTTT. This codes for CASSSQGTEAFF.